The clone carrying this T cell receptor (beta chain) has a count of ten or more. Its target is unknown. The record originates from a study of T cells in Graves' hyperthyroidism and ophthalmopathy. Study-wide results and limits: Most expanded thyroid clonotypes above 0.001 recurred in blood.

TCR beta CDR3 regions were amplified from RNA. In the first-round RT-PCR of the TCR CDR3, the HTBI primer set was used. TCRdb redid the calling of the multiplex PCR reads with MiXCR, one entry per CDR3 protein. There are fewer than 650,000 distinct CDR3 sequences in the sample; about 14% occur only once, and 3.5% to 4.5% lies in the top ten. The CDR3 runs 15 residues. The V gene's germline CDR1 is SGHTA and CDR2 FQGNSA. Trimming shortened V by 4 bases and J by 2 bases, and 15 bases separated the two germline ends. Inclusion characteristics of ophthalmopathy patients comprised a Clinical Activity Score of at least 3, a NOSPECS grade of at least 4, and duration under 3 months.

The genes are TRBV7-2 and TRBJ2-7, with D maybe TRBD2 (5 bases). The TCR was taken from a woman between 40 and 50 years old with Graves' ophthalmopathy. Sequenced material: blood. CDR3 DNA sequence: TGTGCCAGCAGCTCCGGACTCGCCAGCGCCTACGAGCAGTACTTC. It codes for CASSSGLASAYEQYF.